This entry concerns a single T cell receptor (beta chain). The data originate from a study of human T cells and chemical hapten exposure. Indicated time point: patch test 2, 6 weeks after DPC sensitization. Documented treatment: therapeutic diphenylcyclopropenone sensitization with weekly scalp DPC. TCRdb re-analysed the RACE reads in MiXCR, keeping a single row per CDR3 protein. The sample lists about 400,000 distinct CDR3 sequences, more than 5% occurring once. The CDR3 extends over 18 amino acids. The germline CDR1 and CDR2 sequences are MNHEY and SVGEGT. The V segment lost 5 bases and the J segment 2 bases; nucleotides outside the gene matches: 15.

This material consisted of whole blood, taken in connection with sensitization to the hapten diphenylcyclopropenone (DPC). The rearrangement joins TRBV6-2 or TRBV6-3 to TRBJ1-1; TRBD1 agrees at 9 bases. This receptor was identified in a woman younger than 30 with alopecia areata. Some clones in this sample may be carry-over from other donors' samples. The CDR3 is CASSPLLGDRASNTEAFF. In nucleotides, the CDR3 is TGTGCCAGCAGTCCCCTGCTTGGGGACAGGGCGTCCAACACTGAAGCTTTCTTT.